The 6 T cell receptor beta chains reported below all come from one sample, sequenced in a study of OX40 agonist ivuxolimab in advanced cancers. The data were produced by immunoSEQ multiplex PCR, yet TCRdb's version contains in-frame clones alone and is incomplete. The repertoire holds more than 65,000 clones, with about 87% as singletons. The sample in question was CD4+ or CD8+ T cells sorted from blood, obtained in a trial of the OX40 agonist ivuxolimab. The receptor source for this set is an adult with an advanced solid tumor such as melanoma, head and neck, liver or kidney cancer.

This rearrangement joins TRBV12-5 to TRBJ2-2, with D possibly matching TRBD2 (5 bases). The CDR3 length is 14 residues. Germline values: CDR1 LGHNT, CDR2 FRNRAP. V was pared by 6 bases and J by 0 bases, with 8 bases between. CDR3 nucleotide sequence: TGTGCTAGTGGGACGGGATCGAACACCGGGGAGCTGTTTTTT. The encoded protein is CASGTGSNTGELFF.

The rearrangement links TRBV6-1 to TRBJ2-1; a possible D gene is TRBD1 (6 bases). The germline V gene has CDR1 MNHNS and CDR2 SASEGT. This CDR3 comprises 17 residues. Trimming shortened V by 1 base and J by 0 bases, and 13 bases separated the two germline ends. The CDR3 reads CASSEGGQRYSYNEQFF. The CDR3 region has the DNA TGTGCCAGCAGTGAAGGAGGACAGCGCTACTCCTACAATGAGCAGTTCTTC.

The genes are TRBV13 and TRBJ1-4; D is perhaps TRBD1 (5 bases). V lost 0 bases and J 6 bases, leaving 20 bases between the germline ends. The CDR3 loop spans 18 amino acids. The germline V gene encodes CDR1 PRHDT and CDR2 FYEKMQ (reference sequence). DNA for the CDR3: TGTGCCAGCAGCTTAGGCTTCGTGGGGGAGGGGAAAGATGAAAAACTGTTTTTT. It yields the protein CASSLGFVGEGKDEKLFF.

This clone has just one count. The chain has TRBV11-2 and TRBJ2-7, with TRBD2 matching over 7 bases. With 3 bases clipped from V and 4 bases from J, the junction kept 15 bases outside the gene matches. This CDR3 has 17 residues. Germline CDR1 SGHAT, CDR2 FQNNGV. Here the CDR3 DNA reads TGTGCCAGCAGCTTGGGTCAAGGTTGGCCCGGGAGGTACGAGCAGTACTTC. This sequence encodes CASSLGQGWPGRYEQYF.

The rearrangement links TRBV7-6 to TRBJ2-7, with 8 nucleotides matching TRBD1. The CDR3 contains 14 residues. The junction had 7 bases not matched to a gene; V was cut back by 3 bases and J by 6 bases. Germline V gene lookup returns CDR1 SGHVS and CDR2 FNYEAQ. The CDR3 here is CASSFGDRLSEQYF. As DNA, the CDR3 is TGTGCCAGCAGCTTTGGGGACAGGCTAAGCGAGCAGTACTTC.

The CDR3 loop reads CASSSTRGGARIYGYTF. CDR3 nucleotide sequence: TGTGCCAGCAGTTCCACCCGCGGAGGGGCGAGAATCTATGGCTACACCTTC. The chain employs TRBV28 and TRBJ1-2; maybe TRBD1 (5 bases). The CDR3 spans 17 residues. Germline lookup yields CDR1 MDHEN and CDR2 SYDVKM. V was cut by 4 bases and J by 4 bases, with 22 bases left in between.